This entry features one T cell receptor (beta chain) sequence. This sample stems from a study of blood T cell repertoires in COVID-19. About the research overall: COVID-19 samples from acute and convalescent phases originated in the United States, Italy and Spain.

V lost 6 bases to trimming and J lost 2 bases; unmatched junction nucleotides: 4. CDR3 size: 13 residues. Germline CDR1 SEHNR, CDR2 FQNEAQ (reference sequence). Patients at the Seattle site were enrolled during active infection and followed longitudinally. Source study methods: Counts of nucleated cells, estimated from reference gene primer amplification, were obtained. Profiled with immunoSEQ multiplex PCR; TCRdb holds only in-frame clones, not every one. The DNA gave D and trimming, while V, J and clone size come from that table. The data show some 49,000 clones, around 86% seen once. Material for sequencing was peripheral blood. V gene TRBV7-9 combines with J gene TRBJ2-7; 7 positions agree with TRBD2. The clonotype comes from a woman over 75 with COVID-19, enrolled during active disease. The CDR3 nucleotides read TGTGCCAGCAGACCAGCGGGAACCTACGAGCAGTACTTC. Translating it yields CASRPAGTYEQYF.